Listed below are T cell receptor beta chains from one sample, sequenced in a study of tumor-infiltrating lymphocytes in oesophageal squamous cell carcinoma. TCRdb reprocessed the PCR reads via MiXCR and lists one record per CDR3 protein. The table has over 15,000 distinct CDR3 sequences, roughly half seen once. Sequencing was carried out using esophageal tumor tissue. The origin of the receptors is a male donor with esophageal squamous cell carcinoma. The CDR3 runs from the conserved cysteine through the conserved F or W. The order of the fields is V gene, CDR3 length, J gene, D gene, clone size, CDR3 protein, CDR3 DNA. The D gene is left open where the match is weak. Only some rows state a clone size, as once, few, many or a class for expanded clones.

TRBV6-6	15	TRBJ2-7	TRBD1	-	CASTPGTGGYYEQYF	TGTGCCAGCACCCCAGGGACAGGGGGTTACTACGAGCAGTACTTC
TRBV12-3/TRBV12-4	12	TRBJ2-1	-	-	CASSLTDNEQFF	TGTGCCAGCAGTTTAACCGACAATGAGCAGTTCTTC
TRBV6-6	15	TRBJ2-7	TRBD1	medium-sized	CASSYSLDRTYEQYF	TGTGCCAGCAGTTACTCTCTGGACAGGACCTACGAGCAGTACTTC
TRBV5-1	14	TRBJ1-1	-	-	CASRWGSGDTEAFF	TGCGCCAGCAGGTGGGGATCGGGGGACACTGAAGCTTTCTTT
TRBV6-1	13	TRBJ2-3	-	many	CASSYGGADTQYF	TGTGCCAGCAGTTATGGGGGTGCAGATACGCAGTATTTT
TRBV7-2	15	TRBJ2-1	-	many	CASSLDVSSYNEQFF	TGTGCCAGCAGCTTAGATGTCAGCTCCTACAATGAGCAGTTCTTC
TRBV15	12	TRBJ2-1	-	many	CATSIAPNQQFF	TGTGCCACCAGCATAGCTCCCAATCAGCAGTTCTTC
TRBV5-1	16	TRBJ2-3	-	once	CASSLAGQGYYNEQYF	TGCGCCAGCAGCTTGGCCGGGCAGGGTTACTACAATGAGCAGTATTTT
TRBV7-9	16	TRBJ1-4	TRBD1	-	CASSLGPPGGREKLFF	TGTGCCAGCAGCTTAGGCCCGCCAGGGGGGCGGGAAAAACTGTTTTTT
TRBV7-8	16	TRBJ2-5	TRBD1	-	CASSAPGTVHLNEQYF	TGTGCCAGCAGCGCCCCCGGGACAGTCCACCTCAATGAGCAGTACTTC
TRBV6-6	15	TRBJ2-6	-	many	CASSYGLSGANVLTF	TGTGCCAGCAGTTACGGTCTCTCTGGGGCCAACGTCCTGACTTTC
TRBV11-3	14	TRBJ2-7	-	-	CASSLSFQGYEQYF	TGTGCCAGCAGCTTAAGTTTTCAGGGCTACGAGCAGTACTTC
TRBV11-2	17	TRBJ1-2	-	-	CASSLTTSVTGTYGYTF	TGTGCCAGCAGCTTAACGACGTCCGTAACAGGGACCTATGGCTACACCTTC
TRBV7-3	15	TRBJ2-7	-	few	CASSLNPGAIGEQYF	TGTGCCAGCAGCTTAAATCCGGGGGCGATTGGCGAGCAGTACTTC
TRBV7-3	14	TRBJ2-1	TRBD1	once	CASSPDRVNNEQFF	TGTGCCAGCAGCCCTGACAGGGTTAACAATGAGCAGTTCTTC
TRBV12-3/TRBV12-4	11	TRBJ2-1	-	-	CASSLRDEQFF	TGTGCCAGCAGTTTAAGGGATGAGCAGTTCTTC